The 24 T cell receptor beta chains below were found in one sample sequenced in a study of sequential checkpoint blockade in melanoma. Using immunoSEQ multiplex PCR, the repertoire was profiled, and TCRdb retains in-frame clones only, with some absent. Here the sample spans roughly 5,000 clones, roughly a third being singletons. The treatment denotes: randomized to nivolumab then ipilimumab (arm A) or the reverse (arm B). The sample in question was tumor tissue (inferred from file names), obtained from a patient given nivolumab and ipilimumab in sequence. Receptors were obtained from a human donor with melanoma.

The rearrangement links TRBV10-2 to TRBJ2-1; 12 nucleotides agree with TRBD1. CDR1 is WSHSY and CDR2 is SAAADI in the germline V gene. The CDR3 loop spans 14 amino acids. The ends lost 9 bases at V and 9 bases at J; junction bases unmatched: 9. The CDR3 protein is CASSSGQGAVEQFF. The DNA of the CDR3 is TGCGCCAGTTCCTCGGGACAGGGGGCCGTTGAGCAGTTCTTC.

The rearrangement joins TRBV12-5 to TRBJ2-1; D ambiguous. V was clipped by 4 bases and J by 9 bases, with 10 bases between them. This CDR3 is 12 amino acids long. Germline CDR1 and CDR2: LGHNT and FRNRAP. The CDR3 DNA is TGTGCTAGTGGTTCGCGAGGTGGTGAGCAGTTCTTC. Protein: CASGSRGGEQFF.

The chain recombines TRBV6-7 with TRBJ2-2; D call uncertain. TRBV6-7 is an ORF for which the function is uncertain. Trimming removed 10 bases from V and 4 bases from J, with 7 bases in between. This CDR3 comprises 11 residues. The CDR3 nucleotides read TGTGCCATCTCTACCACCGGGGAGCTGTTTTTT. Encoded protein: CAISTTGELFF.

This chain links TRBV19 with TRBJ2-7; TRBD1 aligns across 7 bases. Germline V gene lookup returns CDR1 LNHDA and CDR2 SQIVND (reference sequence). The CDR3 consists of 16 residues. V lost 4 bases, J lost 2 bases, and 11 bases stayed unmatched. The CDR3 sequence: CASSTRATGQTYEQYF. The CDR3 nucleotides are TGTGCCAGTAGTACTCGGGCGACGGGACAGACCTACGAGCAGTACTTC.

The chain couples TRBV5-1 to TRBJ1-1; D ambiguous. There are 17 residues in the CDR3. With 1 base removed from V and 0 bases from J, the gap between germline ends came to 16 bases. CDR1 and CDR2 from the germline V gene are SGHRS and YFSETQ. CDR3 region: CASSLKIGNWMNTEAFF. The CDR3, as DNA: TGCGCCAGCAGCTTGAAAATCGGGAATTGGATGAACACTGAAGCTTTCTTT.

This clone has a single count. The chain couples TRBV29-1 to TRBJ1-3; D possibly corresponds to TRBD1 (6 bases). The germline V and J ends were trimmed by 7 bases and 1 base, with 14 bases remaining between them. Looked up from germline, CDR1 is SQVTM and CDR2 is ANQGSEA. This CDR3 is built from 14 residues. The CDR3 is CSAKGVESGNTIYF. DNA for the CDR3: TGCAGCGCCAAGGGGGTAGAGTCTGGAAACACCATATATTTT.

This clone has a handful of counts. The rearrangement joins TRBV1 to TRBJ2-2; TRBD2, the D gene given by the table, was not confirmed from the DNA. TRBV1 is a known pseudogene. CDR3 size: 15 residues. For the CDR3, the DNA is TGCGCCAGCAGCCAACCTGATAGAGACACCGGGGAGCTGTTTTTT. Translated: CASSQPDRDTGELFF.

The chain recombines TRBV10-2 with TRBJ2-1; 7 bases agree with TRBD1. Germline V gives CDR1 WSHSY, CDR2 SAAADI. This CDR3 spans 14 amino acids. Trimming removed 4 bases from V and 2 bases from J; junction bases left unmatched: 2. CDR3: CASSGQGPYNEQFF. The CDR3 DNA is TGCGCCAGCAGTGGACAGGGCCCCTACAATGAGCAGTTCTTC.

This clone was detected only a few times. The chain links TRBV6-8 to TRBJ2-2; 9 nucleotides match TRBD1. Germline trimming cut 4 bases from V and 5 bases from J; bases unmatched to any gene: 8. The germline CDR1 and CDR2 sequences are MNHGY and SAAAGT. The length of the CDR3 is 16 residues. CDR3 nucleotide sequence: TGTGCCAGCAGTTCCGGCCCGGACAGGGGAACCGGGGAGCTGTTTTTT. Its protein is CASSSGPDRGTGELFF.

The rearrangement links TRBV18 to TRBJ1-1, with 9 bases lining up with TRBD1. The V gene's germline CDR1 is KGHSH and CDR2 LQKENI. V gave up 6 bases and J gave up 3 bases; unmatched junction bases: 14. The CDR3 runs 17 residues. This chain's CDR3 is CASSLGDRTGVDTEAFF. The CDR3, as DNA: TGTGCCAGCTCCCTCGGTGATAGGACAGGGGTAGACACTGAAGCTTTCTTT.

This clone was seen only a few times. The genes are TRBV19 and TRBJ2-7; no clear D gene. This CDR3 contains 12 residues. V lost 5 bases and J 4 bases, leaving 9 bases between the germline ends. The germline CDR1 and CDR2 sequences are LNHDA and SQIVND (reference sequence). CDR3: CASSFDGYEQYF. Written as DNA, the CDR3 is TGTGCCAGTAGTTTCGACGGTTACGAGCAGTACTTC.

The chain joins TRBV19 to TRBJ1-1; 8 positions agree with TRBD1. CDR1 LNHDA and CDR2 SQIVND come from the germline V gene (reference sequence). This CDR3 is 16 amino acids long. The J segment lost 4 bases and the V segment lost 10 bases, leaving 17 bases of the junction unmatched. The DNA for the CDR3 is TGTGCCACCAAGACAGGGGCCTCCTCTCTGGGCACTGAAGCTTTCTTT. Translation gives CATKTGASSLGTEAFF. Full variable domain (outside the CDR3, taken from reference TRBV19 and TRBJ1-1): DGGITQSPKYLFRKEGQNVTLSCEQNLNHDAMYWYRQDPGQGLRLIYYSQIVNDFQKGDIAEGYSVSREKKESFPLTVTSAQKNPTAFYLCATKTGASSLGTEAFFGQGTRLTVV.

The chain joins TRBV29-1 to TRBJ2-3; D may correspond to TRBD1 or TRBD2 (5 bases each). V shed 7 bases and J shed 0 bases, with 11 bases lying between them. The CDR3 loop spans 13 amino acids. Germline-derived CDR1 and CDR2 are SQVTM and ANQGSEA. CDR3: CSGRRDSTDTQYF. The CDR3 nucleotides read TGCAGCGGACGCCGGGACAGCACAGATACGCAGTATTTT.

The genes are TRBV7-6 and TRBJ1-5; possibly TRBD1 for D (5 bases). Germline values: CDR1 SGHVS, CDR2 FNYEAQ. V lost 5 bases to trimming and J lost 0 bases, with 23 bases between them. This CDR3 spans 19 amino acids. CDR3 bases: TGTGCCAGCAGCCAAGCATTAGGCCAGGGTCGTTATAGCAATCAGCCCCAGCATTTT. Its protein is CASSQALGQGRYSNQPQHF.

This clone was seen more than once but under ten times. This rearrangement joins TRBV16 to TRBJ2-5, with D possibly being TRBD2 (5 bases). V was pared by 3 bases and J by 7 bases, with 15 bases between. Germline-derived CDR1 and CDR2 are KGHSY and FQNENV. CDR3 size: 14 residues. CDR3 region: CASSHPLEEWTQYF. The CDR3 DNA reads TGTGCCAGCAGCCACCCGTTGGAGGAGTGGACCCAGTACTTC.

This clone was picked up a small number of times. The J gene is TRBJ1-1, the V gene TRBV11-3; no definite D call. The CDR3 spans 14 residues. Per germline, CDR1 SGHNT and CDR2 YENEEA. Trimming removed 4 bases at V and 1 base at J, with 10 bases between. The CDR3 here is CASSSLHRNTEAFF. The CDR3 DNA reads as TGTGCCAGCAGCTCCTTACACCGGAACACTGAAGCTTTCTTT.

The CDR3 DNA follows: TGCGCCAGCAGTTACTCGGCAGACTATAGCAATCAGCCCCAGCATTTT. Translating it yields CASSYSADYSNQPQHF. V is TRBV10-2 and J is TRBJ1-5; D is uncertain. The CDR3 has 16 residues. The V end was cut by 5 bases, the J end by 0 bases, with 14 bases between. CDR1 WSHSY and CDR2 SAAADI come from the germline V gene.

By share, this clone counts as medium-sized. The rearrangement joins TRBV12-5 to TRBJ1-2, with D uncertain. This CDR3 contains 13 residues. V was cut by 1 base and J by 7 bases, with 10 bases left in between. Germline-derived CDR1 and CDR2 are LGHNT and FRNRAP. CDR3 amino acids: CASGLGRSGGYTF. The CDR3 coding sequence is TGTGCTAGTGGTTTGGGCCGGAGTGGTGGCTACACCTTC.

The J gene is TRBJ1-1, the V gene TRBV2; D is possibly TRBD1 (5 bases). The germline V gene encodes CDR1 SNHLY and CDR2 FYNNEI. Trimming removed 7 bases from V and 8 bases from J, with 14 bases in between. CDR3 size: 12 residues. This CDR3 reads CASTRASTEAFF. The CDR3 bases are TGTGCCAGCACCAGGGCCTCGACGGAAGCTTTCTTT.

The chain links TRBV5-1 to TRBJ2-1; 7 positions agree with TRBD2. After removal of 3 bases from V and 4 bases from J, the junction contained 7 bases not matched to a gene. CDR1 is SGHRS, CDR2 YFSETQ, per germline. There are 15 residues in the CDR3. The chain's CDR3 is CASSSDTGGYNEQFF. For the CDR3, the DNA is TGCGCCAGCAGCTCTGACACGGGGGGATACAATGAGCAGTTCTTC.

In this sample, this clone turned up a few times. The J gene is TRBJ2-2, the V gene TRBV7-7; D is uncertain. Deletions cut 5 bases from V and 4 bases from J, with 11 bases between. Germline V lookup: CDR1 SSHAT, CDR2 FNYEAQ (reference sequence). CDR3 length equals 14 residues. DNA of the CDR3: TGTGCCAGCAGCCTAAATACGGTCACCGGGGAGCTGTTTTTT. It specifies CASSLNTVTGELFF.

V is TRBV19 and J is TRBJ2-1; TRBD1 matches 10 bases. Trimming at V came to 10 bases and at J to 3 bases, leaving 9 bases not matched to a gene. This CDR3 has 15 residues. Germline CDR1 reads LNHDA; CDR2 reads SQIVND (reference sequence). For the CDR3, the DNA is TGTGCCACCACATGGGGGACAGGGGACTACAATGAGCAGTTCTTC. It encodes CATTWGTGDYNEQFF.

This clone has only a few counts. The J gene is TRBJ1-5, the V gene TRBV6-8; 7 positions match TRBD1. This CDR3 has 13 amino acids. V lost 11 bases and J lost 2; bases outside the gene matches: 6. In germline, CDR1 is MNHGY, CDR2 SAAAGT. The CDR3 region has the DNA TGTGCCGCCACTGACAGGGGCAATCAGCCCCAGCATTTT. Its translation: CAATDRGNQPQHF.

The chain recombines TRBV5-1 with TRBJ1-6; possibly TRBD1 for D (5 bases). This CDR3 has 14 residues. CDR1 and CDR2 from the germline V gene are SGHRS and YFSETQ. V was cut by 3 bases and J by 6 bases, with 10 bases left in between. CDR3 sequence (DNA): TGCGCCAGCAGCTATAGGGGAGGTAATTCACCCCTCCACTTT. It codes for CASSYRGGNSPLHF. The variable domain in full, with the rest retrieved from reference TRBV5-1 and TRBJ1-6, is KAGVTQTPRYLIKTRGQQVTLSCSPISGHRSVSWYQQTPGQGLQFLFEYFSETQRNKGNFPGRFSGRQFSNSRSEMNVSTLELGDSALYLCASSYRGGNSPLHFGNGTRLTVT.